This is a list of T cell receptor beta chains from one sample in a study of T cells expressing NK-cell markers. From the 5' RACE reads, TCRdb lists one entry per CDR3 protein and no DNA. The ten top clones account for 1.4% to 1.5%, within a sample of under 600,000 distinct CDR3 sequences. Material for sequencing was blood T cells: a sorted CD56 or NKG2C T cell subset, CD4+ or CD8+ T cells, or bulk PBMC T cells (not recorded which). The receptors shown here come from a woman in her 50s in good health. CDR3s include the opening cysteine and the closing phenylalanine or tryptophan.

v_call: TRBV20-1
j_call: TRBJ1-2
cdr3_aa: CSVYLGSSYGYTF

v_call: TRBV10-3
j_call: TRBJ1-5
cdr3_aa: CAISLDRGPISPKHF

v_call: TRBV3-1
j_call: TRBJ1-1
cdr3_aa: CASSQDRGGPGRTEAFF

v_call: TRBV27
j_call: TRBJ1-2
cdr3_aa: CASQRSGGGPSHGYTF

v_call: TRBV7-7
j_call: TRBJ2-2
cdr3_aa: CASSPVPGGTNTGELFF

v_call: TRBV6-6
j_call: TRBJ2-7
cdr3_aa: CASSYTTASSYEQYF

v_call: TRBV7-2
j_call: TRBJ2-1
cdr3_aa: CASSLASGRREQFF

v_call: TRBV12-3/TRBV12-4
j_call: TRBJ2-1
cdr3_aa: CASSLKRLGNEQFF

v_call: TRBV19
j_call: TRBJ2-3
cdr3_aa: CASSMVASGSSDTQYF

v_call: TRBV5-4
j_call: TRBJ2-1
cdr3_aa: CASSFGGRNNEQFF

v_call: TRBV12-3/TRBV12-4
j_call: TRBJ2-3
cdr3_aa: CASSGLVADTQYF

v_call: TRBV5-1
j_call: TRBJ2-2
cdr3_aa: CASSFRDGKTGELFF

v_call: TRBV24-1
j_call: TRBJ2-3
cdr3_aa: CATSDRAFTDTQYF

v_call: TRBV12-3/TRBV12-4
j_call: TRBJ2-3
cdr3_aa: CASSRQTQGLDTQYF

v_call: TRBV9
j_call: TRBJ2-7
cdr3_aa: CASSVGRAGVYEQYF

v_call: TRBV6-2/TRBV6-3
j_call: TRBJ1-2
cdr3_aa: CASSFPGQGNYGYTF

v_call: TRBV20-1
j_call: TRBJ2-3
cdr3_aa: CSARDPWARSPTDTQYF

v_call: TRBV10-3
j_call: TRBJ2-1
cdr3_aa: CAISVTGTPYNEQFF

v_call: TRBV28
j_call: TRBJ2-2
cdr3_aa: CASSPLIQREGDYTGELFF

v_call: TRBV7-2
j_call: TRBJ2-1
cdr3_aa: CASSQGLAGGRNEQFF

v_call: TRBV20-1
j_call: TRBJ2-5
cdr3_aa: CSATELEETQYF

v_call: TRBV4-2
j_call: TRBJ2-3
cdr3_aa: CASSQGSGRTDTQYF

v_call: TRBV3-1
j_call: TRBJ2-5
cdr3_aa: CASSPRSRTTVGRAQYF

v_call: TRBV9
j_call: TRBJ2-1
cdr3_aa: CASSVDAAYEQFF

v_call: TRBV19
j_call: TRBJ2-1
cdr3_aa: CASSPRLARSYNEQFF

v_call: TRBV10-3
j_call: TRBJ1-4
cdr3_aa: CATSEGRANEKLFF

v_call: TRBV19
j_call: TRBJ1-2
cdr3_aa: CASSTVDRAGGYTF

v_call: TRBV9
j_call: TRBJ1-2
cdr3_aa: CASSVGEGKHYGYTF

v_call: TRBV20-1
j_call: TRBJ1-4
cdr3_aa: CSARSRPGPNEKLFF

v_call: TRBV7-2
j_call: TRBJ2-3
cdr3_aa: CASSSPAGMSDTQYF

v_call: TRBV19
j_call: TRBJ2-7
cdr3_aa: CASSIVSGQSYEQYF

v_call: TRBV18
j_call: TRBJ2-1
cdr3_aa: CASSLTSGGSYNEQFF

v_call: TRBV5-1
j_call: TRBJ2-5
cdr3_aa: CASSLDGRAEETQYF

v_call: TRBV11-1
j_call: TRBJ1-1
cdr3_aa: CATQGNIDTEAFF

v_call: TRBV10-3
j_call: TRBJ2-1
cdr3_aa: CAISEREESEQFF

v_call: TRBV6-6
j_call: TRBJ2-1
cdr3_aa: CASTVQTRSSYNEQFF

v_call: TRBV20-1
j_call: TRBJ2-1
cdr3_aa: CSARFRAFGEQFF

v_call: TRBV27
j_call: TRBJ2-7
cdr3_aa: CASRGYRGTNEQYF

v_call: TRBV7-3
j_call: TRBJ2-7
cdr3_aa: CASSLRSWDSGGYEQYF

v_call: TRBV27
j_call: TRBJ2-7
cdr3_aa: CASSLSLSYEQYF

v_call: TRBV10-3
j_call: TRBJ2-3
cdr3_aa: CAARPTGGNTDTQYF

v_call: TRBV6-5
j_call: TRBJ2-5
cdr3_aa: CASSKSGSTGQTQYF

v_call: TRBV7-3
j_call: TRBJ2-3
cdr3_aa: CASSHPVGGGTDTQYF

v_call: TRBV20-1
j_call: TRBJ2-3
cdr3_aa: CSARDPGLGPTDTQYF

v_call: TRBV12-3/TRBV12-4
j_call: TRBJ1-1
cdr3_aa: CASSLTGGVNTEAFF

v_call: TRBV19
j_call: TRBJ2-3
cdr3_aa: CASSIQGSSGSSSSDTQYF

v_call: TRBV3-1
j_call: TRBJ1-3
cdr3_aa: CASSQKGAGNTIYF

v_call: TRBV19
j_call: TRBJ2-1
cdr3_aa: CASSLVRTSGSNEQFF

v_call: TRBV5-5
j_call: TRBJ2-1
cdr3_aa: CASSLYQGSGHNEQFF

v_call: TRBV29-1
j_call: TRBJ1-1
cdr3_aa: CSGTGSSEAFF

v_call: TRBV3-1
j_call: TRBJ2-3
cdr3_aa: CASSHEYRGQDTQYF

v_call: TRBV29-1
j_call: TRBJ2-3
cdr3_aa: CSATEPRGQDTQYF

v_call: TRBV20-1
j_call: TRBJ2-1
cdr3_aa: CSAPLLSNEQFF